This is a list of T cell receptor beta chains from one sample in a study of a mutant IDH1 vaccine in newly diagnosed glioma. TCRdb keeps only in-frame clones here, not all; method: immunoSEQ multiplex PCR. The data hold tens of thousands of clones, with roughly 86% observed a single time. These receptors lack a known antigen. The specimen comprised PBMCs, sampled from a glioma patient whose treatment included an IDH1 peptide vaccine. These receptors originate from a man aged 25 to 40 with glioma. The CDR3 runs from the conserved cysteine through the conserved F or W. A D gene is named only where the DNA matches it firmly. Not all rows give a size; the values are once, few, many and, for expanded clones, a class.

abundance: .
j_gene: TRBJ2-5
d_gene: .
v_gene: TRBV29-1
CDR3nt: TGCAGCGTTGCCCCTCTTGCCGGGACACAAGAGACCCAGTACTTC
CDR3aa: CSVAPLAGTQETQYF

abundance: .
j_gene: TRBJ2-1
d_gene: .
v_gene: TRBV29-1
CDR3nt: TGCAGCGTTGAAGAGGGGTCAGGCGCGGCCAGGTACAATGAGCAGTTCTTC
CDR3aa: CSVEEGSGAARYNEQFF

abundance: .
j_gene: TRBJ1-1
d_gene: .
v_gene: TRBV5-5
CDR3nt: TGTGCCAGCAGCTTGCTAACTAAAGCTTTCTTT
CDR3aa: CASSLLTKAFF

abundance: few
j_gene: TRBJ1-1
d_gene: .
v_gene: TRBV5-1
CDR3nt: TGCGCCAGCAGCTTAAGAATGAACACTGAAGCTTTCTTT
CDR3aa: CASSLRMNTEAFF

abundance: .
j_gene: TRBJ2-1
d_gene: TRBD1
v_gene: TRBV19
CDR3nt: TGTGCCAGTAGTATCGGGACAGGGAAGATGGATGAGCAGTTCTTC
CDR3aa: CASSIGTGKMDEQFF

abundance: once
j_gene: TRBJ2-2
d_gene: TRBD2
v_gene: TRBV6-5
CDR3nt: TGTGCCAGCAGTTTCAGCGGGACTACCGGGGAGCTGTTTTTT
CDR3aa: CASSFSGTTGELFF

abundance: .
j_gene: TRBJ2-5
d_gene: TRBD2
v_gene: TRBV4-1
CDR3nt: TGCGCCAGCAGCCAAGAGAATTTGGGACTAGCGGGAGGGCAAGAGACCCAGTACTTC
CDR3aa: CASSQENLGLAGGQETQYF

abundance: .
j_gene: TRBJ1-2
d_gene: TRBD1
v_gene: TRBV4-2
CDR3nt: TGTGCCAGCAGCCAAGACGGACAGGGCCCTTACACCTTC
CDR3aa: CASSQDGQGPYTF

abundance: .
j_gene: TRBJ2-7
d_gene: .
v_gene: TRBV15
CDR3nt: TGTGCCACCAGCAGAGAGTACGGCCGCTCCTACGAGCAGTACTTC
CDR3aa: CATSREYGRSYEQYF

abundance: few
j_gene: TRBJ1-1
d_gene: .
v_gene: TRBV5-6
CDR3nt: TGTGCCAGCAGCCATCCGGGCTTTGGGGATGAAGCTTTCTTT
CDR3aa: CASSHPGFGDEAFF

abundance: .
j_gene: TRBJ2-1
d_gene: .
v_gene: TRBV30
CDR3nt: TGTGCCTGGAGTGTAGGCGGGGGCCACAATGAGCAGTTCTTC
CDR3aa: CAWSVGGGHNEQFF

abundance: .
j_gene: TRBJ2-1
d_gene: TRBD2
v_gene: TRBV4-1
CDR3nt: TGCGCCAGCAGCCCGGGACTAGCGGGAGTTCTTGAGCAGTTCTTC
CDR3aa: CASSPGLAGVLEQFF

abundance: .
j_gene: TRBJ1-2
d_gene: .
v_gene: TRBV21-1
CDR3nt: TGTGCCAGCAGCAAAGCCCCTACGCGGCACTATGGCTACACCTTC
CDR3aa: CASSKAPTRHYGYTF

abundance: .
j_gene: TRBJ1-1
d_gene: .
v_gene: TRBV10-3
CDR3nt: TGTGCCGCCGGGACCCCGGCCGTCGGTGGCACTGAAGCTTTCTTT
CDR3aa: CAAGTPAVGGTEAFF

abundance: .
j_gene: TRBJ2-2
d_gene: .
v_gene: TRBV19
CDR3nt: TGTGCCAGTAGTATCAACAGGAACACCGGGGAGCTGTTTTTT
CDR3aa: CASSINRNTGELFF

abundance: .
j_gene: TRBJ2-7
d_gene: TRBD1
v_gene: TRBV2
CDR3nt: TGTGCCAGCAGCTTTAGACAGGGGGGAGGCGAGCAGTACTTC
CDR3aa: CASSFRQGGGEQYF

abundance: .
j_gene: TRBJ2-2
d_gene: .
v_gene: TRBV6-6
CDR3nt: TGTGCCAGCAGTTACCCCCAGGGGTCTAACACCGGGGAGCTGTTTTTT
CDR3aa: CASSYPQGSNTGELFF

abundance: once
j_gene: TRBJ2-7
d_gene: .
v_gene: TRBV5-1
CDR3nt: TGCGCCAGCAGCTTCCACAGGGCCTACGAGCAGTACTTC
CDR3aa: CASSFHRAYEQYF

abundance: .
j_gene: TRBJ1-4
d_gene: .
v_gene: TRBV4-1
CDR3nt: TGCGCCAGCAGCCAAGCTCGGACAGCAACTAATGAAAAACTGTTTTTT
CDR3aa: CASSQARTATNEKLFF

abundance: .
j_gene: TRBJ1-5
d_gene: .
v_gene: TRBV2
CDR3nt: TGTGCCAGCAGCACTGATCAGCCCCAGCATTTT
CDR3aa: CASSTDQPQHF

abundance: .
j_gene: TRBJ2-5
d_gene: TRBD1
v_gene: TRBV9
CDR3nt: TGTGCCAGCACTCCCAGGGGGACGTACCAAGAGACCCAGTACTTC
CDR3aa: CASTPRGTYQETQYF

abundance: .
j_gene: TRBJ1-3
d_gene: .
v_gene: TRBV30
CDR3nt: TGTGCCTGGAGTCCACTCCGACAAGGGCGGAGAAACACCATATATTTT
CDR3aa: CAWSPLRQGRRNTIYF

abundance: .
j_gene: TRBJ1-2
d_gene: TRBD1
v_gene: TRBV27
CDR3nt: TGTGCCAGCTCCGGGACAGGGATCGGCTACACCTTC
CDR3aa: CASSGTGIGYTF

abundance: .
j_gene: TRBJ2-5
d_gene: .
v_gene: TRBV7-2
CDR3nt: TGTGCCAGCAGCTTAGACGTAAGAGAGACCCAGTACTTC
CDR3aa: CASSLDVRETQYF

abundance: once
j_gene: TRBJ1-4
d_gene: .
v_gene: TRBV5-1
CDR3nt: TGCGCCAGCAGCTTACAGGCCCAGCAGGAAAAACTGTTTTTT
CDR3aa: CASSLQAQQEKLFF

abundance: once
j_gene: TRBJ1-6
d_gene: TRBD1
v_gene: TRBV30
CDR3nt: TGTGCCTGGAGTGTAATGGGACAGGGAAGTTCACCCCTCCACTTT
CDR3aa: CAWSVMGQGSSPLHF

abundance: .
j_gene: TRBJ2-5
d_gene: .
v_gene: TRBV29-1
CDR3nt: TGCAGCGTTGATAAGGCTAGCGATTCAGAGACCCAGTACTTC
CDR3aa: CSVDKASDSETQYF

abundance: .
j_gene: TRBJ1-2
d_gene: TRBD1
v_gene: TRBV6-5
CDR3nt: TGTGCCAGCAGATTGAAAAGGACAGGGATCTATGGCTACACCTTC
CDR3aa: CASRLKRTGIYGYTF

abundance: .
j_gene: TRBJ1-2
d_gene: .
v_gene: TRBV9
CDR3nt: TGTGCCAGCAGCGTCCAGGGTGACTATGGCTACACCTTC
CDR3aa: CASSVQGDYGYTF

abundance: once
j_gene: TRBJ2-7
d_gene: .
v_gene: TRBV5-5
CDR3nt: TGTGCCAGCAGCTTGGAGGGAACCCTCTCCTACGAGCAGTACTTC
CDR3aa: CASSLEGTLSYEQYF

abundance: .
j_gene: TRBJ2-2
d_gene: TRBD2
v_gene: TRBV19
CDR3nt: TGTGCCAGTAGGACTCTTAGCGGGAGGAACACCGGGGAGCTGTTTTTT
CDR3aa: CASRTLSGRNTGELFF

abundance: once
j_gene: TRBJ2-1
d_gene: TRBD2
v_gene: TRBV4-1
CDR3nt: TGCGCCAGCAGCCAAGGGTCGGGCGGGAGGAGCGTGAATGAGCAGTTCTTC
CDR3aa: CASSQGSGGRSVNEQFF